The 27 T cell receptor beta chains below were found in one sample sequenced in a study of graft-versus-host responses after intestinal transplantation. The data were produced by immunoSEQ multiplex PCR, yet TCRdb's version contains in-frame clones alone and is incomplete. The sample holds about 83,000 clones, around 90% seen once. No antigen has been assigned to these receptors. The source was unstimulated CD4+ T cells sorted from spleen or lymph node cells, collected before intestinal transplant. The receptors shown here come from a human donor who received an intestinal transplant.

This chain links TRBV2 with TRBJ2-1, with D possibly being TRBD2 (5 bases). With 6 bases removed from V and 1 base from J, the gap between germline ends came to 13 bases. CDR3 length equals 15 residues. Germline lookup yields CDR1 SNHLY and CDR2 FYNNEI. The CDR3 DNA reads TGTGCCAGCAGCCGAACTAGTAAGTCCTACAATGAGCAGTTCTTC. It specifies CASSRTSKSYNEQFF.

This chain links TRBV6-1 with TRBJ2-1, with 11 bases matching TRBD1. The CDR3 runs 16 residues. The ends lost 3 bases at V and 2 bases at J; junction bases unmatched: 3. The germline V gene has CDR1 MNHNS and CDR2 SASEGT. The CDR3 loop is CASSDGQGAAYNEQFF. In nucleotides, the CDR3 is TGTGCCAGCAGTGACGGACAGGGGGCCGCCTACAATGAGCAGTTCTTC.

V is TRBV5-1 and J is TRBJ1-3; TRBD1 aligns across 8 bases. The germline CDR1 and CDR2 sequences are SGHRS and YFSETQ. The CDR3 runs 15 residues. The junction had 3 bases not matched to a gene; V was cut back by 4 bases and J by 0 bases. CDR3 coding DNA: TGCGCCAGCAGCATCGGACAGGGCTCTGGAAACACCATATATTTT. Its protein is CASSIGQGSGNTIYF.

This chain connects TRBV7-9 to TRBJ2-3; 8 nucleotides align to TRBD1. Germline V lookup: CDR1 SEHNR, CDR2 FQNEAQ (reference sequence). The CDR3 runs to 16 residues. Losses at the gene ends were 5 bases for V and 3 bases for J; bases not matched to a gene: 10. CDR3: CASSRGQGILTDTQYF. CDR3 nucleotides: TGTGCCAGCAGCCGCGGACAGGGCATATTAACAGATACGCAGTATTTT.

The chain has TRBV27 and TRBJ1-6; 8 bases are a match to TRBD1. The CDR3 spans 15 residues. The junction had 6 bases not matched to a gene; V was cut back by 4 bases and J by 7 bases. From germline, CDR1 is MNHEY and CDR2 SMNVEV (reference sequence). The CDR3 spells CASSSSNRGNSPLHF. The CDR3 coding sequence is TGTGCCAGCAGTTCCTCAAACAGGGGGAATTCACCCCTCCACTTT.

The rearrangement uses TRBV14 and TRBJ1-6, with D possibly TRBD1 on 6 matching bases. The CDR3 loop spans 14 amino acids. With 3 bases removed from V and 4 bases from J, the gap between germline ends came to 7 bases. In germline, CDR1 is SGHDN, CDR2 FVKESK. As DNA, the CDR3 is TGTGCCAGCAGCCACAGGGGTTATAATTCACCCCTCCACTTT. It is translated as CASSHRGYNSPLHF.

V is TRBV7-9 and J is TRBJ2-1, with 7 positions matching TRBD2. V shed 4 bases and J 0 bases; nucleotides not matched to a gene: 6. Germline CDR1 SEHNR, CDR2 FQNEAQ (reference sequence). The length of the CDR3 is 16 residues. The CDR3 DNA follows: TGTGCCAGCAGCTCCGTGATAGCGGGCTCCTACAATGAGCAGTTCTTC. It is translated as CASSSVIAGSYNEQFF.

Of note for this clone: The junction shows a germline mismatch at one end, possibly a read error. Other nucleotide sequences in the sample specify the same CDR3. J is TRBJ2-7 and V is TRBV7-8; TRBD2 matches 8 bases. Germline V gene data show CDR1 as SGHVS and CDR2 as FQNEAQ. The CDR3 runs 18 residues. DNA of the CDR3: TGTGCCAGCAGCTTAGGTGTACCGACTAGCGTCCACTCCTACGAGCAGTATTTC. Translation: CASSLGVPTSVHSYEQYF.

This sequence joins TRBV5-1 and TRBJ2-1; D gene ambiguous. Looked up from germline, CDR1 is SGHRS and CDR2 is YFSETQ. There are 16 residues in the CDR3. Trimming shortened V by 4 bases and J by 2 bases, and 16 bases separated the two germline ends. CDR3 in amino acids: CASSALRITAYNEQFF. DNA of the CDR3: TGCGCCAGCAGCGCTTTGCGGATCACTGCCTACAATGAGCAGTTCTTC.

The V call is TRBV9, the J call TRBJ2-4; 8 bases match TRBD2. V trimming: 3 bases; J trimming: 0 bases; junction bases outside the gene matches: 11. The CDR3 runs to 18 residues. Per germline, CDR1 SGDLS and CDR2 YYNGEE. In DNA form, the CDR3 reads TGTGCCAGCAGCGACCCCGGGGGTAGCGGGAAAGCCAAAAACATTCAGTACTTC. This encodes CASSDPGGSGKAKNIQYF.

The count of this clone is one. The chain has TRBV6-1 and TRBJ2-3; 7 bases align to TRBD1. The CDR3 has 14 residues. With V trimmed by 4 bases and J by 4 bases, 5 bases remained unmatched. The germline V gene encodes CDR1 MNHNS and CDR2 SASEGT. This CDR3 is CASSARQGPDTQYF. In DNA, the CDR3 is TGTGCCAGCAGTGCGAGACAGGGACCAGATACGCAGTATTTT.

The CDR3 sequence: CASSHKPGQGDSYNEQFF. The CDR3 DNA reads TGTGCCAGCAGTCACAAACCGGGACAGGGGGATTCCTACAATGAGCAGTTCTTC. This chain links TRBV27 with TRBJ2-1, with 11 bases that match TRBD1. V lost 5 bases, J lost 1 base, and 10 bases stayed unmatched. This CDR3 region has 18 residues. Germline V gives CDR1 MNHEY, CDR2 SMNVEV (reference sequence).

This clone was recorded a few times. CDR3 in DNA: TGTGCCAGCAGCATGGGGACAGATAACTACGAGCAGTACTTC. Translated, it gives CASSMGTDNYEQYF. The rearrangement links TRBV11-2 to TRBJ2-7; 7 nucleotides align to TRBD1. Per the germline V gene, CDR1 is SGHAT and CDR2 is FQNNGV. J was trimmed by 3 bases and V by 5 bases; bases with no gene match: 7. The CDR3 spans 14 residues.

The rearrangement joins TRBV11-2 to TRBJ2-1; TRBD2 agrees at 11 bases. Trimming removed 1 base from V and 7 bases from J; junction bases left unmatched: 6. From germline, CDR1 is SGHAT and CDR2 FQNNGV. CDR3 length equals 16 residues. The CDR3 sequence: CASSLGLAGGQNEQFF. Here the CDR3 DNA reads TGTGCCAGCAGCTTAGGTTTAGCGGGGGGGCAAAATGAGCAGTTCTTC. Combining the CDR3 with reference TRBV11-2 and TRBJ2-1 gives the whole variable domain EAGVAQSPRYKIIEKRQSVAFWCNPISGHATLYWYQQILGQGPKLLIQFQNNGVVDDSQLPKDRFSAERLKGVDSTLKIQPAKLEDSAVYLCASSLGLAGGQNEQFFGPGTRLTVL.

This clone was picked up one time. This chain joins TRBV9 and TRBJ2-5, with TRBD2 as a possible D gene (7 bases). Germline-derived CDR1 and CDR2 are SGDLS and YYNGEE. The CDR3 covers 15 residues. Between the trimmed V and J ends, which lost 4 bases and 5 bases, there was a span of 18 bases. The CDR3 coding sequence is TGTGCCAGCAGCTCAGGAGGGGGGGCAGGGGAGACCCAGTACTTC. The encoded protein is CASSSGGGAGETQYF.

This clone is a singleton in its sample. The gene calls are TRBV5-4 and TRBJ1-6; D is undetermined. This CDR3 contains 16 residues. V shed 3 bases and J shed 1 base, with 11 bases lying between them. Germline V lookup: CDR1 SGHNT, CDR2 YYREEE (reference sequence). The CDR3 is CASSSRRGSYNSPLHF. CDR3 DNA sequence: TGTGCCAGCAGCTCCCGCAGAGGTTCCTATAATTCACCCCTCCACTTT. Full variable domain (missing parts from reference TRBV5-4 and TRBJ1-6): ETGVTQSPTHLIKTRGQQVTLRCSSQSGHNTVSWYQQALGQGPQFIFQYYREEENGRGNFPPRFSGLQFPNYSSELNVNALELDDSALYLCASSSRRGSYNSPLHFGNGTRLTVT.

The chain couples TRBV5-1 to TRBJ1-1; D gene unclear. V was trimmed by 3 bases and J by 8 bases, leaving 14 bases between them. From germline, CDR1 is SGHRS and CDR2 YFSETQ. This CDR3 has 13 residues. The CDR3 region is CASSSQRAGEAFF. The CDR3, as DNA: TGCGCCAGCAGCTCACAGCGGGCCGGGGAAGCTTTCTTT.

CDR3 sequence (DNA): TGTGCCAGCAGTTCCAACACAGCGGGAGCCTACGAGCAGTACTTC. This gives the protein CASSSNTAGAYEQYF. V usage is TRBV28 and J usage is TRBJ2-7, with 8 bases that match TRBD2. Germline CDR1 MDHEN, CDR2 SYDVKM. There are 15 residues in the CDR3. The V segment lost 4 bases and the J segment 2 bases; nucleotides outside the gene matches: 7. The variable domain in full, completed from reference TRBV28 and TRBJ2-7, reads DVKVTQSSRYLVKRTGEKVFLECVQDMDHENMFWYRQDPGLGLRLIYFSYDVKMKEKGDIPEGYSVSREKKERFSLILESASTNQTSMYLCASSSNTAGAYEQYFGPGTRLTVT.

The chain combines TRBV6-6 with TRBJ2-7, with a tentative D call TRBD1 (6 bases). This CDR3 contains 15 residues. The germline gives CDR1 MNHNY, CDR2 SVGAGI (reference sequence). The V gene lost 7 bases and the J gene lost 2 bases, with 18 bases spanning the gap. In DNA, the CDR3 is TGTGCCAGCACCCCCCTCCGAGGGACAACCTACGAGCAGTACTTC. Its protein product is CASTPLRGTTYEQYF.

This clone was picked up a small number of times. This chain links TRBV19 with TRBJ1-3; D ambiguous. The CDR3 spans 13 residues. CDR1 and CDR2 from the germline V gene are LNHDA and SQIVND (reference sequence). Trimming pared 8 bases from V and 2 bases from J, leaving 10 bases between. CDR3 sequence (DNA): TGTGCCAGTTCTTGGCAGACTGGAAACACCATATATTTT. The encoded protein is CASSWQTGNTIYF.

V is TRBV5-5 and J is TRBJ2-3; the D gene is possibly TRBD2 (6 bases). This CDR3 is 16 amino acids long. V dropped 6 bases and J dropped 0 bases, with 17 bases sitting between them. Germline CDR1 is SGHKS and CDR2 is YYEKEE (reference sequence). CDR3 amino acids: CASNSLTGASTDTQYF. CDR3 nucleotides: TGTGCCAGCAACTCTCTTACGGGAGCCAGCACAGATACGCAGTATTTT.

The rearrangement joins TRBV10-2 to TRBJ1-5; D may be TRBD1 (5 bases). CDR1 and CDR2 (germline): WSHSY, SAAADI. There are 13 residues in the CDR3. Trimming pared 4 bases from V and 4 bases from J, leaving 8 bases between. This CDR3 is CASSVGGNQPQHF. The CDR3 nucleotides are TGCGCCAGCAGTGTCGGGGGGAATCAGCCCCAGCATTTT.

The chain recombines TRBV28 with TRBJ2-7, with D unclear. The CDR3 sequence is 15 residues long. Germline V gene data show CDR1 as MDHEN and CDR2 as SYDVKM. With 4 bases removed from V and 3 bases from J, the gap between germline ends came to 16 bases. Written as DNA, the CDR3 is TGTGCCAGCAGTTCACCAGCGCTTAGACGCTACGAGCAGTACTTC. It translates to CASSSPALRRYEQYF.

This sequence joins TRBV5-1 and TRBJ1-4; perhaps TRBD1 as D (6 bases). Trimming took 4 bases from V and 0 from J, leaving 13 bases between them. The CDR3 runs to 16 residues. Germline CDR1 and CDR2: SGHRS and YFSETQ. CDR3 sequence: CASSRTVSATNEKLFF. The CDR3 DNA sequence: TGCGCCAGCAGCAGGACAGTCTCTGCAACTAATGAAAAACTGTTTTTT.

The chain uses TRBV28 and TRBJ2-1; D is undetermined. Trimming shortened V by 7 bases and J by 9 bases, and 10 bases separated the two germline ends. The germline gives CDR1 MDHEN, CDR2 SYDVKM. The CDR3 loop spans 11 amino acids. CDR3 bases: TGTGCCAGCACCCAAGCTCGTGAGCAGTTCTTC. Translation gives CASTQAREQFF.

In DNA, the CDR3 is TGTGCCAGTAGTATAGACCGACTAGCGGAGGCGCCGACCGGGGAGCTGTTTTTT. Its protein is CASSIDRLAEAPTGELFF. This chain links TRBV19 with TRBJ2-2; TRBD2 matches 9 bases. CDR3 length: 18 amino acids. The ends lost 0 bases at V and 5 bases at J; junction bases unmatched: 10. CDR1 and CDR2 (germline): LNHDA, SQIVND (reference sequence). Full variable domain (missing parts from reference TRBV19 and TRBJ2-2): DGGITQSPKYLFRKEGQNVTLSCEQNLNHDAMYWYRQDPGQGLRLIYYSQIVNDFQKGDIAEGYSVSREKKESFPLTVTSAQKNPTAFYLCASSIDRLAEAPTGELFFGEGSRLTVL.

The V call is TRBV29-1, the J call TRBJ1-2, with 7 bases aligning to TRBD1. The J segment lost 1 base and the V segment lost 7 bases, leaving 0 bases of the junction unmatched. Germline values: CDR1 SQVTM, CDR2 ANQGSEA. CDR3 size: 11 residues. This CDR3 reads CSGQGNYGYTF. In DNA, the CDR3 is TGCAGCGGACAGGGTAACTATGGCTACACCTTC.